The 29 T cell receptor beta chains listed next were all sequenced from one sample in a study of shared clonotypes between healthy human individuals. The naive CD8 population came from CD45RO-negative cells selected for CCR7, without terminally differentiated effector memory CD45RA+ cells. Method: immunoSEQ multiplex PCR; TCRdb's copy keeps in-frame clones and lacks some. The sample records more than 500,000 clones, about 95% being singletons. The sample was naive CD8+ T cells sorted from blood. These receptors came from a woman aged 25 to 39 in good health.

The chain joins TRBV28 to TRBJ1-5; tentative D call: TRBD1 (5 bases). This CDR3 comprises 14 residues. The V gene's germline CDR1 is MDHEN and CDR2 SYDVKM. V was shortened by 3 bases and J by 3 bases, with 9 bases between the two germline ends. CDR3: CASSLWDPNQPQHF. CDR3 coding DNA: TGTGCCAGCAGTTTGTGGGACCCCAATCAGCCCCAGCATTTT.

DNA for the CDR3: TGTGCCAGCAGTTCAGCGGGAGGACTAATCTACGAGCAGTACTTC. Translation: CASSSAGGLIYEQYF. V and J are TRBV6-6 and TRBJ2-7; TRBD2 matches at 9 bases. V shed 4 bases, J shed 3 bases, and the junction held 7 bases outside the gene matches. The CDR3 covers 15 residues. From germline, CDR1 is MNHNY and CDR2 SVGAGI (reference sequence).

This clone has a single count. This chain connects TRBV19 to TRBJ2-5; tentatively, D is TRBD2 (5 bases). This CDR3 is 13 amino acids long. V was pared by 3 bases and J by 5 bases, with 10 bases between. Germline V gives CDR1 LNHDA, CDR2 SQIVND (reference sequence). The CDR3 reads CASSMGSYETQYF. CDR3 DNA: TGTGCCAGTAGTATGGGGAGTTACGAGACCCAGTACTTC.

The rearrangement links TRBV7-9 to TRBJ2-1; TRBD1 agrees at 9 bases. Germline loops: CDR1 SEHNR, CDR2 FQNEAQ (reference sequence). The CDR3 covers 13 residues. After removal of 5 bases from V and 14 bases from J, the junction contained 10 bases not matched to a gene. DNA for the CDR3: TGTGCCAGCAGCCCCGACCGGGACAGGGACGAGTTCTTC. It is translated as CASSPDRDRDEFF.

The chain is built from TRBV5-4 and TRBJ2-2; D is unresolved. V lost 2 bases and J lost 4, with 6 bases in between. CDR1 and CDR2 (germline): SGHNT, YYREEE (reference sequence). CDR3 size: 13 residues. CDR3 nucleotide sequence: TGTGCCAGCAGCTTTTGGCTCACCGGGGAGCTGTTTTTT. Amino acids: CASSFWLTGELFF.

This chain joins TRBV5-6 and TRBJ2-7; a weak D match, TRBD1 (6 bases). Trimming left V 4 bases short and J 5 bases short, with 16 bases between. CDR3 length: 14 residues. Germline V gives CDR1 SGHDT, CDR2 YYEEEE. CDR3 sequence reads: CASSLTGLGNEQYF. The CDR3 nucleotides are TGTGCCAGCAGCCTGACAGGCCTCGGTAACGAGCAGTACTTC.

The V gene is TRBV6-5, the J gene TRBJ1-1; 7 positions agree with TRBD1. Germline lookup yields CDR1 MNHEY and CDR2 SVGAGI. The CDR3 runs 16 residues. V gave up 2 bases and J gave up 4 bases; unmatched junction bases: 10. The CDR3 coding sequence is TGTGCCAGCAGTTACGTCGGACAGGAGGGGCGCACTGAAGCTTTCTTT. Protein: CASSYVGQEGRTEAFF.

This rearrangement joins TRBV5-6 to TRBJ2-1; possibly TRBD2 for D (6 bases). Trimming stripped 4 bases from V and 1 base from J, with 21 bases between. Germline CDR1 reads SGHDT; CDR2 reads YYEEEE. This CDR3 comprises 18 residues. The CDR3 DNA reads TGTGCCAGCAGCCCCAATGGGAGGACGGGGAGTTCCTACAATGAGCAGTTCTTC. This sequence encodes CASSPNGRTGSSYNEQFF.

To note about this clone: Other DNA sequences of this sample code for an identical CDR3. This rearrangement joins TRBV28 to TRBJ2-1, with D maybe TRBD2 (5 bases). CDR3 size: 12 residues. V lost 8 bases to trimming and J lost 1 base, with 6 bases between them. CDR1 is MDHEN, CDR2 SYDVKM, per germline. CDR3 sequence: CASGSSYNEQFF. Written as DNA, the CDR3 is TGTGCCAGCGGGAGTTCCTACAATGAGCAGTTCTTC.

The J gene is TRBJ1-5, the V gene TRBV6-5, with D hard to call. Germline CDR1 and CDR2: MNHEY and SVGAGI. V was pared by 2 bases and J by 7 bases, with 9 bases between. This CDR3 is 13 amino acids long. The CDR3 region has the DNA TGTGCCAGCAGTTACGCGCAGGCCCAGCCCCAGCATTTT. Its translation is CASSYAQAQPQHF.

This rearrangement joins TRBV18 to TRBJ2-5; 7 bases are a match to TRBD2. The CDR3 contains 16 residues. CDR1 is KGHSH and CDR2 is LQKENI in the germline V gene. Trimming took 4 bases from V and 1 from J; bases not matched to a gene: 9. As DNA, the CDR3 is TGTGCCAGCTCACATTCCTCAGCGGGGTTCCAAGAGACCCAGTACTTC. It translates to CASSHSSAGFQETQYF.

The rearrangement links TRBV7-9 to TRBJ2-7, with D perhaps matching TRBD2 (5 bases). This CDR3 is built from 14 residues. Germline V lookup: CDR1 SEHNR, CDR2 FQNEAQ (reference sequence). V lost 2 bases and J 2 bases, leaving 10 bases between the germline ends. The CDR3 DNA reads as TGTGCCAGCAGCTTAACGACGGGAACCTACGAGCAGTACTTC. It specifies CASSLTTGTYEQYF.

CDR3 sequence: CASSFDRTISYEQYF. As DNA, the CDR3 is TGTGCCAGCAGCTTCGACAGGACGATTTCCTACGAGCAGTACTTC. The chain combines TRBV5-5 with TRBJ2-7; tentative D call: TRBD1 (6 bases). V gave up 2 bases and J gave up 1 base, with 13 bases separating them. This CDR3 has 15 residues. The germline gives CDR1 SGHKS, CDR2 YYEKEE (reference sequence).

V gene TRBV7-8 combines with J gene TRBJ2-1; possible D gene TRBD2, 6 bases. CDR1 SGHVS and CDR2 FQNEAQ come from the germline V gene. With 2 bases removed from V and 5 bases from J, the gap between germline ends came to 13 bases. CDR3 size: 15 residues. CDR3 DNA: TGTGCCAGCAGCTTATTACCGGGAGACAACAATGAGCAGTTCTTC. This encodes CASSLLPGDNNEQFF.

The chain employs TRBV5-6 and TRBJ2-7; 7 nucleotides match TRBD2. Germline V gene lookup returns CDR1 SGHDT and CDR2 YYEEEE. J gave up 2 bases and V 0 bases, and 2 bases lay outside the gene matches. The CDR3 is 14 residues long. The CDR3 coding sequence is TGTGCCAGCAGCTTGGCCGGGGGGACCTACGAGCAGTACTTC. It specifies CASSLAGGTYEQYF. Full variable domain (rest looked up from reference TRBV5-6 and TRBJ2-7): DAGVTQSPTHLIKTRGQQVTLRCSPKSGHDTVSWYQQALGQGPQFIFQYYEEEERQRGNFPDRFSGHQFPNYSSELNVNALLLGDSALYLCASSLAGGTYEQYFGPGTRLTVT.

This chain connects TRBV9 to TRBJ1-4; TRBD1 might be the D (5 bases). The V and J ends lost 0 bases and 8 bases respectively, with 17 bases between them. This CDR3 region has 16 residues. The germline V gene encodes CDR1 SGDLS and CDR2 YYNGEE. This chain's CDR3 is CASSVGFTGNREKLFF. The CDR3 DNA sequence: TGTGCCAGCAGCGTAGGGTTTACGGGTAACAGGGAAAAACTGTTTTTT.

The gene calls are TRBV28 and TRBJ2-5; 8 bases map to TRBD1. CDR3 length equals 11 residues. J lost 5 bases, V lost 10 bases, and 3 bases had no gene match. Germline CDR1 is MDHEN and CDR2 is SYDVKM. CDR3 sequence (DNA): TGTGCCACCAGGGGGCGGGAGACCCAGTACTTC. It translates to CATRGRETQYF.

This chain links TRBV30 with TRBJ2-7, with TRBD2 as a possible D gene (7 bases). The CDR3 consists of 15 residues. Trimming removed 0 bases from V and 2 bases from J, with 14 bases in between. Per the germline V gene, CDR1 is GTSNPN and CDR2 is SVGIG (reference sequence). The CDR3 here is CAWSVGGLDTYEQYF. Written as DNA, the CDR3 is TGTGCCTGGAGTGTCGGGGGGCTGGATACCTACGAGCAGTACTTC.

The chain uses TRBV5-5 and TRBJ2-7; 9 bases match TRBD2. Germline V gene lookup returns CDR1 SGHKS and CDR2 YYEKEE (reference sequence). V was clipped by 4 bases and J by 4 bases; unmatched bases: 9. The CDR3 covers 15 residues. The CDR3 nucleotides are TGTGCCAGCAGCCAAGATTACAGCGGGGGGTACGAGCAGTACTTC. Its translation is CASSQDYSGGYEQYF. The full variable domain, with the rest looked up from reference TRBV5-5 and TRBJ2-7, is DAGVTQSPTHLIKTRGQQVTLRCSPISGHKSVSWYQQVLGQGPQFIFQYYEKEERGRGNFPDRFSARQFPNYSSELNVNALLLGDSALYLCASSQDYSGGYEQYFGPGTRLTVT.

V is TRBV29-1 and J is TRBJ2-5; possibly TRBD1 for D (5 bases). The J call may be in error: the DNA end matches TRBJ2-7 better. The germline V gene has CDR1 SQVTM and CDR2 ANQGSEA. The CDR3 consists of 13 residues. This chain's CDR3 is CSVRQGNGYEQYF. In DNA form, the CDR3 reads TGCAGCGTTCGGCAGGGAAATGGCTACGAGCAGTACTTC.

On this clone: Other DNA sequences in the sample encode the same CDR3. The chain couples TRBV27 to TRBJ1-1; 11 bases agree with TRBD1. The length of the CDR3 is 15 residues. The ends lost 5 bases at V and 2 bases at J; junction bases unmatched: 4. Germline V gene lookup returns CDR1 MNHEY and CDR2 SMNVEV (reference sequence). The CDR3 sequence is CASSPGTGGNTEAFF. CDR3 DNA sequence: TGTGCCAGCAGTCCAGGGACAGGGGGTAACACTGAAGCTTTCTTT.

The rearrangement links TRBV27 to TRBJ2-7, with 7 positions matching TRBD2. The CDR3 length is 13 residues. The trim removed 4 bases at V and 6 bases at J, leaving 6 bases unmatched. From germline, CDR1 is MNHEY and CDR2 SMNVEV (reference sequence). CDR3 region: CASSSGLLFEQYF. CDR3 DNA sequence: TGTGCCAGCAGTTCGGGACTACTATTCGAGCAGTACTTC.

The V gene is TRBV2, the J gene TRBJ1-5; 12 nucleotides agree with TRBD1. The CDR3 consists of 19 residues. CDR1 is SNHLY, CDR2 FYNNEI, per germline. V lost 8 bases to trimming and J lost 2 bases; unmatched junction nucleotides: 16. The CDR3 region is CASAGTGGDRFSGNQPQHF. The CDR3 DNA reads TGTGCCAGCGCCGGGACAGGGGGCGATAGGTTTAGCGGCAATCAGCCCCAGCATTTT.

The chain combines TRBV10-3 with TRBJ2-5, with TRBD1 identical over 9 bases. V shed 3 bases and J 4 bases; nucleotides not matched to a gene: 18. Looked up from germline, CDR1 is ENHRY and CDR2 is SYGVKD. CDR3 size: 19 residues. The CDR3 sequence is CAISDTQTGGPSRPETQYF. The CDR3 nucleotides are TGTGCCATCAGTGATACCCAGACAGGGGGGCCCTCCCGGCCAGAGACCCAGTACTTC.

The J gene is TRBJ2-7, the V gene TRBV7-6, with TRBD1 as a possible D gene (5 bases). V lost 5 bases and J 6 bases, leaving 11 bases between the germline ends. Germline loops: CDR1 SGHVS, CDR2 FNYEAQ. This CDR3 spans 12 amino acids. This CDR3 reads CASSPKGVEQYF. For the CDR3, the DNA is TGTGCCAGCAGCCCAAAAGGGGTCGAGCAGTACTTC. Full variable domain (outside the CDR3, taken from reference TRBV7-6 and TRBJ2-7): GAGVSQSPRYKVTKRGQDVALRCDPISGHVSLYWYRQALGQGPEFLTYFNYEAQQDKSGLPNDRFSAERPEGSISTLTIQRTEQRDSAMYRCASSPKGVEQYFGPGTRLTVT.

The chain joins TRBV9 to TRBJ2-5; D gene ambiguous. Germline assignment: CDR1 SGDLS and CDR2 YYNGEE. The length of the CDR3 is 13 residues. Between the trimmed V and J ends, which lost 2 bases and 5 bases, there was a span of 10 bases. CDR3 bases: TGTGCCAGCAGCGTCTCTAGGGCGGAGACCCAGTACTTC. Translating it yields CASSVSRAETQYF. Complete variable domain (other parts from reference TRBV9 and TRBJ2-5): DSGVTQTPKHLITATGQRVTLRCSPRSGDLSVYWYQQSLDQGLQFLIQYYNGEERAKGNILERFSAQQFPDLHSELNLSSLELGDSALYFCASSVSRAETQYFGPGTRLLVL.

The chain uses TRBV7-9 and TRBJ1-1; D is ambiguous. CDR1 is SEHNR, CDR2 FQNEAQ, per germline (reference sequence). V was trimmed by 4 bases and J by 0 bases, leaving 15 bases between them. CDR3 length: 16 amino acids. For the CDR3, the DNA is TGTGCCAGCAGCTCTAGCCCGGACCTACTGAACACTGAAGCTTTCTTT. Translating gives CASSSSPDLLNTEAFF.

The chain uses TRBV7-8 and TRBJ1-2; 7 bases agree with TRBD1. The CDR3 sequence is 12 residues long. After removal of 3 bases from V and 9 bases from J, the junction contained 4 bases not matched to a gene. Germline assignment: CDR1 SGHVS and CDR2 FQNEAQ. The CDR3 sequence is CASSLGDSRYTF. CDR3 DNA: TGTGCCAGCAGCTTGGGGGACAGCCGCTACACCTTC.

The chain employs TRBV15 and TRBJ2-7; perhaps D is TRBD1 or TRBD2 (5 bases each). CDR3 length: 14 residues. Trimming stripped 6 bases from V and 0 bases from J, with 12 bases between. Germline values: CDR1 LNHNV, CDR2 YYDKDF (reference sequence). DNA for the CDR3: TGTGCCACCAGGGGGACGTCTTCCTCCTACGAGCAGTACTTC. Translating gives CATRGTSSSYEQYF.